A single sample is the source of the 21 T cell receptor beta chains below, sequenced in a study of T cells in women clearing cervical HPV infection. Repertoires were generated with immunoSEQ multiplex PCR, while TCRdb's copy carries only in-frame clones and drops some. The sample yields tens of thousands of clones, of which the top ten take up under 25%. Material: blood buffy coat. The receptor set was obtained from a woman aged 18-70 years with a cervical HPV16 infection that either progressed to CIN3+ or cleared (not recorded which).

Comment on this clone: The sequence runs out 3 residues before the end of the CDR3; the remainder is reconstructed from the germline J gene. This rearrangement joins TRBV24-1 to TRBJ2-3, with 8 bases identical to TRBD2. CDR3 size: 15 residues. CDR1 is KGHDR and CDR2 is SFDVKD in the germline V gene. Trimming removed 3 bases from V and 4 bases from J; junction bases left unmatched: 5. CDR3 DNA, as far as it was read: TGTGCCACCAGTGATCGGAGGACTAGCTCAGATACG. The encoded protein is CATSDRRTSSDT. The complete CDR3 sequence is CATSDRRTSSDTQYF.

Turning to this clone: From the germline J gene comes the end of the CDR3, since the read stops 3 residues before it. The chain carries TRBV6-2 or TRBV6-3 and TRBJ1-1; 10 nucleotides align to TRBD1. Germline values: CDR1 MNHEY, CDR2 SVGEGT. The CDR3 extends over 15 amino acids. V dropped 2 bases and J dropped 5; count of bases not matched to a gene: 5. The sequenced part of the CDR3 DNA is TGTGCCAGCAGTTACGGGGACAGGGGAGTGACTGAA. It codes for CASSYGDRGVTE. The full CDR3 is CASSYGDRGVTEAFF.

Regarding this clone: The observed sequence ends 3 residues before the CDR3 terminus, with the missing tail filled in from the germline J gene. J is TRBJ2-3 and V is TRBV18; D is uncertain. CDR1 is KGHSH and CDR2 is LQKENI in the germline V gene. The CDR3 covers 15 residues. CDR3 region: CASSPYFGGEETQYF. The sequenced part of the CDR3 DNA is TGTGCCAGCTCACCATATTTCGGCGGTGAGGAGACG.

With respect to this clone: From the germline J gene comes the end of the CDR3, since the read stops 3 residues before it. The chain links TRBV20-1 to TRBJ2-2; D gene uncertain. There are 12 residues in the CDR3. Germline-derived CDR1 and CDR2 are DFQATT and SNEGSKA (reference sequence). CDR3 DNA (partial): TGCAGTGCTCCGGGTCGATCTGAAAAG. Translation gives CSAPGRSEK. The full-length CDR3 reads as CSAPGRSEKLFF.

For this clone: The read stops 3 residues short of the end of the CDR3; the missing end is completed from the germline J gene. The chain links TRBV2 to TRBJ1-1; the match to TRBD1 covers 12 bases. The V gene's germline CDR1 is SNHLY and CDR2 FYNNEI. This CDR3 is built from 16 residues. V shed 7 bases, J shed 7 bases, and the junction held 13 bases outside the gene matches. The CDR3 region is CASKGPGQGAENEAFF. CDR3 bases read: TGTGCCAGCAAGGGACCGGGACAGGGGGCTGAAAATGAA.

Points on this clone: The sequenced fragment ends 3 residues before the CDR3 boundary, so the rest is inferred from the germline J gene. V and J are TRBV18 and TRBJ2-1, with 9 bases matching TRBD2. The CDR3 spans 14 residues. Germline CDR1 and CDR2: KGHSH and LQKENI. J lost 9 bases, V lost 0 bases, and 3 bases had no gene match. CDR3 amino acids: CASSPPAGGPEQFF. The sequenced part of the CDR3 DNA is TGTGCCAGCTCACCACCAGCGGGAGGCCCTGAG.

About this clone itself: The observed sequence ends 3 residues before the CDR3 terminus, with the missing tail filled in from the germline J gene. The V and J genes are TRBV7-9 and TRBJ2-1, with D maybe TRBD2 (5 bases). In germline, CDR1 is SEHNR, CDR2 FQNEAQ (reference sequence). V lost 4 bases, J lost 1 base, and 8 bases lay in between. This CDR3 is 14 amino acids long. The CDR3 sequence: CASSSTSSYNEQFF. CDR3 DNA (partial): TGTGCCAGCAGCTCTACTAGTTCCTACAATGAG.

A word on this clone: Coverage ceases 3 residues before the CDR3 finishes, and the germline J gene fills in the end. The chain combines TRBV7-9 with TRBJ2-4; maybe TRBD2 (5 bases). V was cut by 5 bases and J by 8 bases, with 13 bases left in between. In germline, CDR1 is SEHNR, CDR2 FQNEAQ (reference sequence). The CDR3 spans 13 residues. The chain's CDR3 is CASSKEAVDIQYF. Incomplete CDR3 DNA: TGTGCCAGCAGCAAGGAGGCGGTGGACATT.

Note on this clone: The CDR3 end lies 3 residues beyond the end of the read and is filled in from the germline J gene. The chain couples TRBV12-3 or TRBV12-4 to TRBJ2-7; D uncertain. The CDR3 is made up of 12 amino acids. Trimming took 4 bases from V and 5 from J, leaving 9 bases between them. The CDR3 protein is CASSYSPDEQYF. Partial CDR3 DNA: TGTGCCAGCAGTTACAGTCCTGACGAG.

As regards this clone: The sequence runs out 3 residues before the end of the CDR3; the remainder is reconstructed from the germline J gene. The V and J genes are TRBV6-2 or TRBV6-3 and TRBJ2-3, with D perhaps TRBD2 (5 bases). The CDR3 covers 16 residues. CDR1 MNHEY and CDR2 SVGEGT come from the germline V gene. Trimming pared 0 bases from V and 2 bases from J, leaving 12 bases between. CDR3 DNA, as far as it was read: TGTGCCAGCAGTTACTCCGGACTCTTAACCACAGATACG. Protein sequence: CASSYSGLLTTDT. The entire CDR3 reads CASSYSGLLTTDTQYF.

The CDR3 spells CASSFAHSGQPQHF. The DNA read from the CDR3 is TGTGCCAGCAGCTTCGCTCACTCGGGTCAGCCC. This chain connects TRBV5-5 to TRBJ1-5, with D hard to call. The read finishes 3 residues shy of the CDR3 end, and the germline J gene is used to complete it. The CDR3 length is 14 residues. Trimming shortened V by 2 bases and J by 6 bases, and 12 bases separated the two germline ends. Germline CDR1 reads SGHKS; CDR2 reads YYEKEE (reference sequence).

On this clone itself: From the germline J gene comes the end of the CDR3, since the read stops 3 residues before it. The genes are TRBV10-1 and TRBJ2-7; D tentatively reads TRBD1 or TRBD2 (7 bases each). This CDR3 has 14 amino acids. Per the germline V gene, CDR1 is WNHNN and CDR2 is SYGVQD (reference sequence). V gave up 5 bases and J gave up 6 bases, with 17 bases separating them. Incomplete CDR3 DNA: TGCGCCAGCAGTATGAACAGGGGAGGGAGCGAG. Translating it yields CASSMNRGGSE. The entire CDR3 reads CASSMNRGGSEQYF.

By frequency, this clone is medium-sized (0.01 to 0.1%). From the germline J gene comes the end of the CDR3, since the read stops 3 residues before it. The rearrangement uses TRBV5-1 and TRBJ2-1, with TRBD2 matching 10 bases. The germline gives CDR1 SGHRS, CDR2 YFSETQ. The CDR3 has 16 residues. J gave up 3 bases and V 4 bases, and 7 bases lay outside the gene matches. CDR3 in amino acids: CASSKSGRALYNEQFF. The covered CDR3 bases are TGCGCCAGCAGCAAGAGCGGGAGGGCCCTCTACAATGAG.

The sequenced part of the CDR3 DNA is TGTGCCAGCAGCCCATCGGGACAGGGTCTGGGTGAG. Translation gives CASSPSGQGLGE. The complete CDR3 sequence is CASSPSGQGLGEQFF. This chain links TRBV7-3 with TRBJ2-1; TRBD1 matches 9 bases. The missing CDR3 end, 3 residues past where the read stops, is filled in from the germline J gene. The junction had 11 bases not matched to a gene; V was cut back by 5 bases and J by 9 bases. This CDR3 comprises 15 residues. Germline V gives CDR1 SGHTA, CDR2 FQGTGA.

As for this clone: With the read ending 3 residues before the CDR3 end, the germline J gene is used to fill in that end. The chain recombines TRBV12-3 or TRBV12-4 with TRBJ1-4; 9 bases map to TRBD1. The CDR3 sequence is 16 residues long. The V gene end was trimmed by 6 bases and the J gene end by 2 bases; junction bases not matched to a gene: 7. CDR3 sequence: CASRKGQGRTNEKLFF. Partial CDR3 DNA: TGTGCCAGCAGAAAGGGACAGGGTCGGACTAATGAAAAA.

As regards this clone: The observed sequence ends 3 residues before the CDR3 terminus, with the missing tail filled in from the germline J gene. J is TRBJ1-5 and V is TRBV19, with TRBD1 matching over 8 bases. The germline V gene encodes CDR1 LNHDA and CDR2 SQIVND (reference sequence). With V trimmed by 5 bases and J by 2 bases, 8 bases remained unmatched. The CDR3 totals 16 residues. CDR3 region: CASSQAGGGGNQPQHF. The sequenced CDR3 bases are TGTGCCAGTAGTCAGGCAGGGGGCGGCGGCAATCAGCCC.

CDR3 region: CASRAGLAGVTTGELFF. The CDR3 bases that were read are TGCGCCAGCAGGGCTGGGCTAGCGGGAGTAACCACCGGGGAG. The V gene is TRBV10-1, the J gene TRBJ2-2, with 10 bases that match TRBD2. Sequencing ends 3 residues short of the CDR3 end; the germline J gene provides the rest. The CDR3 contains 17 residues. CDR1 is WNHNN and CDR2 is SYGVQD in the germline V gene (reference sequence). With 6 bases clipped from V and 4 bases from J, the junction kept 11 bases outside the gene matches.

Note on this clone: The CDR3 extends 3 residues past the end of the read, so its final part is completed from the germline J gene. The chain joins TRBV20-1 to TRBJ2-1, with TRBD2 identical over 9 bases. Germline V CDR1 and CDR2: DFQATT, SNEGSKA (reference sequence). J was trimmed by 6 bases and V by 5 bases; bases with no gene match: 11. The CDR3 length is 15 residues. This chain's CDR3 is CSALAVTSGFNEQFF. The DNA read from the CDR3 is TGCAGTGCTCTCGCCGTAACTAGCGGGTTCAATGAG.

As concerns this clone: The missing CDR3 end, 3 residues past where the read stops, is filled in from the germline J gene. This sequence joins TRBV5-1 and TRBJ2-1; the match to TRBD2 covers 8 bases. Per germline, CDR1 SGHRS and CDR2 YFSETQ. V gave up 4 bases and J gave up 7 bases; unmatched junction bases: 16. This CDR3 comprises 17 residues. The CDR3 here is CASSPDPGSGRNNEQFF. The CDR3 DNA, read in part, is TGCGCCAGCAGCCCGGACCCGGGGAGCGGGAGAAATAATGAG.

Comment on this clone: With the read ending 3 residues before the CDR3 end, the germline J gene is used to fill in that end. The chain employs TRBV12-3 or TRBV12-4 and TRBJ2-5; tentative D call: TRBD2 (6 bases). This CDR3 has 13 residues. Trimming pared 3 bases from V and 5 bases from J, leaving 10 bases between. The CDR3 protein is CASSFGGIETQYF. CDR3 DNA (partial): TGTGCCAGCAGTTTCGGGGGAATCGAGACC.

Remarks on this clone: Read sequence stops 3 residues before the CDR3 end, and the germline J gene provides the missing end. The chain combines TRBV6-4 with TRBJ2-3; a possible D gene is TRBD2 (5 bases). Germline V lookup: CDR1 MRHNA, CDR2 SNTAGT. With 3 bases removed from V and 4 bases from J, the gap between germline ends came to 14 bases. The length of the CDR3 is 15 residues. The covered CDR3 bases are TGTGCCAGCAGTGAATCTAGCTCCCCACCAGATACG. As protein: CASSESSSPPDT. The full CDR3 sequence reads CASSESSSPPDTQYF.